The 27 T cell receptor beta chains below come from one sample, sequenced in a study of Ad26.COV2.S vaccination and SARS-CoV-2 variants. Sequenced by immunoSEQ multiplex PCR; TCRdb stores in-frame clones only, minus some. This sample has about 180,000 clones, with around 85% found just once. This specimen was peripheral blood, taken after recovery from COVID-19. These receptors were collected from a human donor who had recovered from COVID-19.

V and J are TRBV28 and TRBJ1-2; D call uncertain. There are 14 residues in the CDR3. The V gene's germline CDR1 is MDHEN and CDR2 SYDVKM. The V and J ends lost 7 bases and 4 bases respectively, with 16 bases between them. CDR3 residues: CASTLREGGYGYTF. The CDR3 nucleotides read TGTGCCAGCACCCTCAGAGAGGGAGGCTATGGCTACACCTTC.

The V call is TRBV5-4, the J call TRBJ2-1, with a possible D match to TRBD2 (5 bases). Trimming cost V 0 bases and J 10 bases, with 5 bases left between them. This CDR3 contains 11 residues. Germline V gene sequence: CDR1 SGHNT, CDR2 YYREEE (reference sequence). This CDR3 is CASSLGGEQFF. The CDR3 DNA reads TGTGCCAGCAGCTTGGGAGGGGAGCAGTTCTTC.

The chain employs TRBV5-6 and TRBJ2-3; D call uncertain. The V end lost 1 base, the J end lost 1 base, and 7 bases lay between the germline ends. The CDR3 is 14 amino acids. The germline gives CDR1 SGHDT, CDR2 YYEEEE. CDR3 region: CASSLRRRTDTQYF. The CDR3 DNA sequence: TGTGCCAGCAGCTTGAGGAGACGCACAGATACGCAGTATTTT. The whole variable domain, filled in from reference TRBV5-6 and TRBJ2-3, reads DAGVTQSPTHLIKTRGQQVTLRCSPKSGHDTVSWYQQALGQGPQFIFQYYEEEERQRGNFPDRFSGHQFPNYSSELNVNALLLGDSALYLCASSLRRRTDTQYFGPGTRLTVL.

This clone was detected once. This chain joins TRBV28 and TRBJ2-7, with a possible D match to TRBD1 (5 bases). Trimming took off 6 bases at V and 5 bases at J, with 14 bases between the two ends. This CDR3 is 13 amino acids long. Germline V lookup: CDR1 MDHEN, CDR2 SYDVKM. CDR3 nucleotide sequence: TGTGCCAGCAGCCCCCAGGGTGGGCACGAGCAGTACTTC. It codes for CASSPQGGHEQYF. The full variable domain, its missing parts supplied by reference TRBV28 and TRBJ2-7, is DVKVTQSSRYLVKRTGEKVFLECVQDMDHENMFWYRQDPGLGLRLIYFSYDVKMKEKGDIPEGYSVSREKKERFSLILESASTNQTSMYLCASSPQGGHEQYFGPGTRLTVT.

The chain uses TRBV28 and TRBJ1-1; D unclear. Trimming took 2 bases from V and 0 from J, leaving 13 bases between them. The CDR3 covers 16 residues. Germline loops: CDR1 MDHEN, CDR2 SYDVKM. The CDR3 protein is CASSLLGRTVNTEAFF. The CDR3 DNA sequence: TGTGCCAGCAGTTTACTTGGCCGGACGGTGAACACTGAAGCTTTCTTT.

In DNA, the CDR3 is TGTGCCAGCACCTTGGGAGGGGATCTTTTTCCCGAGCATTTT. Translating gives CASTLGGDLFPEHF. This chain links TRBV7-2 with TRBJ1-5, with TRBD1 as a possible D gene (5 bases). Germline CDR1 reads SGHTA; CDR2 reads FQGNSA. The CDR3 consists of 14 residues. V lost 7 bases and J lost 14, with 24 bases in between.

The chain employs TRBV29-1 and TRBJ2-1, with 8 bases lining up with TRBD2. Unmatched junction bases numbered 9, after V lost 7 bases and J lost 1 base. The CDR3 runs 15 residues. Germline V lookup: CDR1 SQVTM, CDR2 ANQGSEA. DNA for the CDR3: TGCAGCGCAACCCGGGGGGGCCTATCCTACAATGAGCAGTTCTTC. Translation: CSATRGGLSYNEQFF.

The rearrangement uses TRBV9 and TRBJ2-3, with a weak D call TRBD2 (6 bases). V was shortened by 1 base and J by 0 bases, with 9 bases between the two germline ends. The germline gives CDR1 SGDLS, CDR2 YYNGEE. There are 15 residues in the CDR3. In DNA, the CDR3 is TGTGCCAGCAGCGTAATAGGGACTAGCACAGATACGCAGTATTTT. Translated: CASSVIGTSTDTQYF.

In regard to this clone: Mismatch with germline at one junction end may stem from a read error. This chain links TRBV6-5 with TRBJ2-2; 9 bases are a match to TRBD1. This CDR3 is built from 15 residues. The germline gives CDR1 MNHEY, CDR2 SVGAGI. DNA of the CDR3: TGTGCCAGCCGTTACAGGGGGCACCTCACCGGGGAGCTGTTTTTT. Amino acids: CASRYRGHLTGELFF.

The V gene is TRBV10-3, the J gene TRBJ1-1, with TRBD1 matching over 8 bases. After removal of 7 bases from V and 4 bases from J, the junction contained 5 bases not matched to a gene. Germline V CDR1 and CDR2: ENHRY, SYGVKD. The CDR3 covers 13 residues. The CDR3 nucleotides are TGTGCCATCACCCCGGACAGGGTCACTGAAGCTTTCTTT. Its translation is CAITPDRVTEAFF.

The chain has TRBV10-3 and TRBJ2-7, with 12 bases aligning to TRBD2. V shed 6 bases, J shed 2 bases, and the junction held 8 bases outside the gene matches. CDR3 size: 16 residues. Germline V gives CDR1 ENHRY, CDR2 SYGVKD. The CDR3 DNA is TGTGCCATCAGAAACGGGACTAGCGGGCCCACCTACGAGCAGTACTTC. Its protein is CAIRNGTSGPTYEQYF.

The V call is TRBV6-5, the J call TRBJ2-7; a possible D gene is TRBD1 (5 bases). Germline V gene lookup returns CDR1 MNHEY and CDR2 SVGAGI. CDR3 length: 13 amino acids. V lost 5 bases to trimming and J lost 6 bases, with 14 bases between them. CDR3 sequence (DNA): TGTGCCAGCAGTCCCACAGGTTATGGCGAGCAGTACTTC. Translated: CASSPTGYGEQYF.

The rearrangement links TRBV30 to TRBJ1-5; tentative D call: TRBD1 (6 bases). V shed 3 bases and J shed 4 bases, with 10 bases lying between them. The CDR3 runs to 13 residues. Per germline, CDR1 GTSNPN and CDR2 SVGIG (reference sequence). The CDR3, as DNA: TGTGCCTGGAGCTTTGGACAGAATCAGCCCCAGCATTTT. Translating gives CAWSFGQNQPQHF.

The rearrangement joins TRBV27 to TRBJ2-1, with a tentative D call TRBD1 (6 bases). Germline-derived CDR1 and CDR2 are MNHEY and SMNVEV (reference sequence). The CDR3 has 15 amino acids. V lost 2 bases and J 3 bases, leaving 11 bases between the germline ends. CDR3 loop: CASSLARGGYNEQFF. Here the CDR3 DNA reads TGTGCCAGCAGTTTAGCCAGGGGTGGCTACAATGAGCAGTTCTTC.

This sequence joins TRBV28 and TRBJ1-4; D gene uncertain. This CDR3 contains 15 residues. V was trimmed by 2 bases and J by 5 bases, leaving 12 bases between them. Germline V CDR1 and CDR2: MDHEN, SYDVKM. CDR3 sequence: CASSLPLGANEKLFF. CDR3 bases: TGTGCCAGCAGTTTACCCCTGGGCGCGAATGAAAAACTGTTTTTT.

The gene calls are TRBV6-5 and TRBJ2-1, with TRBD2 matching over 11 bases. The germline V gene encodes CDR1 MNHEY and CDR2 SVGAGI. The CDR3 is 14 amino acids. The trim removed 4 bases at V and 10 bases at J, leaving 6 bases unmatched. The DNA for the CDR3 is TGTGCCAGCAGTTCACTAGCGGGGGCACCCGAGCAGTTCTTC. It encodes CASSSLAGAPEQFF.

V usage is TRBV4-1 and J usage is TRBJ2-1; 14 positions match TRBD2. Germline CDR1 reads MGHRA; CDR2 reads YSYEKL. The CDR3 consists of 15 residues. The J segment lost 9 bases and the V segment lost 4 bases, leaving 5 bases of the junction unmatched. CDR3 nucleotide sequence: TGCGCCAGCAGCCCGCGACTAGCGGGGGGGTTTGAGCAGTTCTTC. Its protein product is CASSPRLAGGFEQFF.

This clone was seen a few times. J is TRBJ2-7 and V is TRBV9; D ambiguous. CDR1 SGDLS and CDR2 YYNGEE come from the germline V gene. The CDR3 totals 16 residues. V lost 0 bases, J lost 2 bases, and 15 bases lay in between. CDR3 residues: CASSVEPLGRPYEQYF. Written as DNA, the CDR3 is TGTGCCAGCAGCGTAGAGCCCCTGGGCAGACCCTACGAGCAGTACTTC.

The chain joins TRBV6-1 to TRBJ1-5, with a tentative D call TRBD1 (5 bases). Trimming stripped 5 bases from V and 7 bases from J, with 12 bases between. CDR3 length equals 13 residues. The V gene's germline CDR1 is MNHNS and CDR2 SASEGT. CDR3 amino acids: CASSPTGWQPQHF. The DNA of the CDR3 is TGTGCCAGCAGTCCTACAGGTTGGCAGCCCCAGCATTTT.

The chain is built from TRBV15 and TRBJ2-5, with 7 bases matching TRBD1. V was clipped by 1 base and J by 0 bases; unmatched bases: 2. The CDR3 length is 15 residues. Germline values: CDR1 LNHNV, CDR2 YYDKDF (reference sequence). CDR3 protein: CATSRGDSNQETQYF. The CDR3 bases are TGTGCCACCAGCAGAGGGGACAGCAACCAAGAGACCCAGTACTTC.

This clone was seen a handful of times. The rearrangement links TRBV12-5 to TRBJ1-5, with a tentative D call TRBD1 (5 bases). Germline V gives CDR1 LGHNT, CDR2 FRNRAP. The CDR3 has 14 residues. V lost 0 bases and J lost 7, with 10 bases in between. The CDR3 loop reads CASGLVQGGQPQHF. CDR3 sequence (DNA): TGTGCTAGTGGTTTGGTGCAGGGCGGCCAGCCCCAGCATTTT. Looking up the rest from reference TRBV12-5 and TRBJ1-5 gives the full variable domain: DARVTQTPRHKVTEMGQEVTMRCQPILGHNTVFWYRQTMMQGLELLAYFRNRAPLDDSGMPKDRFSAEMPDATLATLKIQPSEPRDSAVYFCASGLVQGGQPQHFGDGTRLSIL.

The V and J genes are TRBV9 and TRBJ1-6, with 7 bases matching TRBD1. J was trimmed by 6 bases and V by 4 bases; bases with no gene match: 16. The CDR3 is 18 residues long. Germline CDR1 SGDLS, CDR2 YYNGEE. The CDR3 reads CASSSRSGTVNSNSPLHF. CDR3 sequence (DNA): TGTGCCAGCAGCTCACGATCCGGGACAGTTAATTCTAATTCACCCCTCCACTTT.

This clone was detected a few times. CDR3 coding DNA: TGTGCCTGGAGTTTCATGACAGGCGGTGAAAAACTGTTTTTT. Protein product: CAWSFMTGGEKLFF. This chain uses TRBV30 with TRBJ1-4, with D possibly being TRBD1 (6 bases). The V end lost 2 bases, the J end lost 7 bases, and 14 bases lay between the germline ends. In germline, CDR1 is GTSNPN, CDR2 SVGIG (reference sequence). The CDR3 loop spans 14 amino acids.

V and J are TRBV12-3 or TRBV12-4 and TRBJ1-2; D is undetermined. V was pared by 4 bases and J by 4 bases, with 10 bases between. The CDR3 runs to 13 residues. In nucleotides, the CDR3 is TGTGCCAGCAGTTCCTCCGACGGCTATGGCTACACCTTC. It is translated as CASSSSDGYGYTF.

J is TRBJ2-7 and V is TRBV6-2 or TRBV6-3; no reliable D call. This CDR3 contains 12 residues. Trimming took 2 bases from V and 6 from J, leaving 8 bases between them. Per the germline V gene, CDR1 is MNHEY and CDR2 is SVGEGT. The CDR3 sequence: CASSYPDTEQYF. The CDR3 DNA follows: TGTGCCAGCAGTTACCCCGATACCGAGCAGTACTTC.

The chain has TRBV28 and TRBJ2-7; 10 bases match TRBD2. This CDR3 is 16 amino acids long. Losses at the gene ends were 5 bases for V and 4 bases for J; bases not matched to a gene: 11. CDR1 is MDHEN, CDR2 SYDVKM, per germline. DNA of the CDR3: TGTGCCAGCAGTCCCAGGACTAGCGGAGGATCATACGAGCAGTACTTC. Its translation is CASSPRTSGGSYEQYF.

The V and J genes are TRBV29-1 and TRBJ1-2; 7 nucleotides agree with TRBD1. Per germline, CDR1 SQVTM and CDR2 ANQGSEA. The CDR3 sequence is 13 residues long. V dropped 4 bases and J dropped 4; count of bases not matched to a gene: 6. This CDR3 is CSVAGGLFYGYTF. As DNA, the CDR3 is TGCAGCGTTGCAGGGGGGCTATTCTATGGCTACACCTTC.